The 17 T cell receptor beta chains in this list originate from one sample, sequenced in a study of cytomegalovirus exposure and HLA in healthy donors. The PCR contained 60 Vbeta and 13 Jbeta primers. The method was immunoSEQ multiplex PCR; TCRdb's version includes in-frame clones alone and lacks a portion of them. This table holds 95,000 to 110,000 clones, almost 80% found once. Sample: PBMCs. These receptors all come from a man aged 55 to 70 in good health and CMV-seropositive.

V gene TRBV27 combines with J gene TRBJ1-6, with D perhaps TRBD1 (6 bases). This CDR3 is built from 15 residues. Deletions cut 3 bases from V and 10 bases from J, with 16 bases between. Germline V CDR1 and CDR2: MNHEY, SMNVEV (reference sequence). This CDR3 reads CASSFLITGQSPLHF. The DNA for the CDR3 is TGTGCCAGCAGTTTCCTGATAACAGGGCAGTCACCCCTCCACTTT.

CDR3 nucleotides: TGTGCCAGCACTCCTGAAGGGGGGGGTTTTGGGGAGCAGTTCTTC. It translates to CASTPEGGGFGEQFF. The V gene is TRBV6-4, the J gene TRBJ2-1, with a possible D match to TRBD2 (7 bases). CDR1 and CDR2 (germline): MRHNA, SNTAGT. Trimming removed 7 bases at V and 10 bases at J, with 23 bases between. The CDR3 is made up of 15 amino acids.

The chain couples TRBV6-5 to TRBJ1-1; D unclear. Trimming left V 5 bases short and J 2 bases short, with 9 bases between. Germline CDR1 reads MNHEY; CDR2 reads SVGAGI. The CDR3 extends over 13 amino acids. The CDR3 loop is CASSENRNTEAFF. DNA of the CDR3: TGTGCCAGCAGTGAAAACAGAAACACTGAAGCTTTCTTT.

This clone was counted a single time. The chain is built from TRBV13 and TRBJ2-3; D possibly corresponds to TRBD2 (5 bases). Germline CDR1 PRHDT, CDR2 FYEKMQ (reference sequence). There are 15 residues in the CDR3. V lost 3 bases to trimming and J lost 4 bases, with 14 bases between them. The CDR3 is CASSFKAVQADTQYF. CDR3 nucleotide sequence: TGTGCCAGCAGCTTTAAAGCGGTACAAGCAGATACGCAGTATTTT. The whole variable domain, remainder taken from reference TRBV13 and TRBJ2-3, is AAGVIQSPRHLIKEKRETATLKCYPIPRHDTVYWYQQGPGQDPQFLISFYEKMQSDKGSIPDRFSAQQFSDYHSELNMSSLELGDSALYFCASSFKAVQADTQYFGPGTRLTVL.

The rearrangement uses TRBV7-9 and TRBJ2-7, with TRBD2 identical over 7 bases. This CDR3 has 14 residues. Germline assignment: CDR1 SEHNR and CDR2 FQNEAQ (reference sequence). After removal of 4 bases from V and 0 bases from J, the junction contained 3 bases not matched to a gene. In nucleotides, the CDR3 is TGTGCCAGCAGCTCCCGGGACTACTCCTACGAGCAGTACTTC. Translated, it gives CASSSRDYSYEQYF.

The table lists this clone with a few counts. The chain combines TRBV9 with TRBJ2-6; 15 bases are shared with TRBD2. The CDR3 contains 19 residues. The germline V gene has CDR1 SGDLS and CDR2 YYNGEE. The junction had 6 bases not matched to a gene; V was cut back by 3 bases and J by 2 bases. In DNA, the CDR3 is TGTGCCAGCAGCGAATTGGGACTAGCGGGGGGAACTGGGGCCAACGTCCTGACTTTC. Its protein product is CASSELGLAGGTGANVLTF. Full variable domain (missing parts from reference TRBV9 and TRBJ2-6): DSGVTQTPKHLITATGQRVTLRCSPRSGDLSVYWYQQSLDQGLQFLIQYYNGEERAKGNILERFSAQQFPDLHSELNLSSLELGDSALYFCASSELGLAGGTGANVLTFGAGSRLTVL.

The chain joins TRBV7-8 to TRBJ2-2; 9 positions agree with TRBD2. Per germline, CDR1 SGHVS and CDR2 FQNEAQ. With V trimmed by 8 bases and J by 6 bases, 7 bases remained unmatched. The CDR3 has 14 residues. The CDR3 region has the DNA TGTGCCAGCCGCAGCGGGGGGAGGGCCGGGGAGCTGTTTTTT. Protein sequence: CASRSGGRAGELFF. Drawing the rest from reference TRBV7-8 and TRBJ2-2, the complete variable domain is GAGVSQSPRYKVAKRGQDVALRCDPISGHVSLFWYQQALGQGPEFLTYFQNEAQLDKSGLPSDRFFAERPEGSVSTLKIQRTQQEDSAVYLCASRSGGRAGELFFGEGSRLTVL.

The chain joins TRBV28 to TRBJ1-6, with D possibly being TRBD1 (5 bases). CDR3 length: 14 residues. Germline loops: CDR1 MDHEN, CDR2 SYDVKM. V was clipped by 6 bases and J by 13 bases, with 19 bases between them. This chain's CDR3 is CASSQDRLPLPLHF. For the CDR3, the DNA is TGTGCCAGCAGCCAAGACAGACTCCCTCTTCCCCTCCACTTT.

This chain connects TRBV4-3 to TRBJ2-2, with TRBD1 matching 8 bases. CDR1 is LGHNA and CDR2 is YSLEER in the germline V gene. The CDR3 covers 16 residues. V lost 2 bases, J lost 6 bases, and 8 bases stayed unmatched. CDR3 sequence reads: CASSQPGGAGAGELFF. CDR3 DNA sequence: TGCGCCAGCAGCCAACCAGGGGGCGCTGGGGCCGGGGAGCTGTTTTTT.

This chain uses TRBV6-1 with TRBJ1-5, with D unresolved. CDR1 and CDR2 (germline): MNHNS, SASEGT. V gave up 8 bases and J gave up 4 bases, with 15 bases separating them. The CDR3 runs 14 residues. The CDR3 region is CASDLGRVNQPQHF. The DNA for the CDR3 is TGTGCCAGCGACCTGGGGAGAGTGAATCAGCCCCAGCATTTT.

The rearrangement links TRBV6-4 to TRBJ2-7; 7 bases fit TRBD2. CDR1 MRHNA and CDR2 SNTAGT come from the germline V gene. This CDR3 is 15 amino acids long. The V and J ends lost 6 bases and 0 bases, in that order; junction bases with no gene match: 8. CDR3 coding DNA: TGTGCCAGCAGCGCCCTAGCGGCCAGCTCCTACGAGCAGTACTTC. Translated, it gives CASSALAASSYEQYF.

This chain links TRBV7-6 with TRBJ2-1; D gene ambiguous. Deletions cut 1 base from V and 3 bases from J, with 10 bases between. The CDR3 has 15 residues. Germline V gene sequence: CDR1 SGHVS, CDR2 FNYEAQ. The CDR3 sequence: CASSLGPGYYNEQFF. CDR3 coding DNA: TGTGCCAGCAGCTTAGGTCCAGGTTACTACAATGAGCAGTTCTTC.

The V and J genes are TRBV14 and TRBJ2-5; D uncertain. Trimming took 4 bases from V and 0 from J, leaving 6 bases between them. The germline V gene has CDR1 SGHDN and CDR2 FVKESK. The length of the CDR3 is 13 residues. CDR3 protein: CASSLRYQETQYF. CDR3 coding DNA: TGTGCCAGCAGCCTCAGGTACCAAGAGACCCAGTACTTC.

This clone has a single count. This rearrangement joins TRBV6-5 to TRBJ2-5; tentative D call: TRBD1 (6 bases). This CDR3 contains 13 residues. Germline V lookup: CDR1 MNHEY, CDR2 SVGAGI. Trimming cost V 2 bases and J 6 bases, with 10 bases left between them. The CDR3 reads CASSYGQGKTQYF. The CDR3, as DNA: TGTGCCAGCAGTTACGGCCAGGGGAAGACCCAGTACTTC.

The chain carries TRBV5-1 and TRBJ1-4; 8 bases match TRBD1. V trimming: 4 bases; J trimming: 7 bases; junction bases outside the gene matches: 9. In germline, CDR1 is SGHRS, CDR2 YFSETQ. The CDR3 covers 15 residues. CDR3 bases: TGCGCCAGCAGCACGGCCCAGGGGGCAGGTGAAAAACTGTTTTTT. Translation gives CASSTAQGAGEKLFF.

The chain is built from TRBV29-1 and TRBJ1-2, with 7 bases matching TRBD1. V was clipped by 5 bases and J by 10 bases; unmatched bases: 13. CDR3 length: 13 amino acids. The V gene's germline CDR1 is SQVTM and CDR2 ANQGSEA. This CDR3 is CSVPTGADLIYTF. The DNA for the CDR3 is TGCAGCGTTCCAACAGGGGCGGACTTAATCTACACCTTC.

The chain combines TRBV19 with TRBJ2-7; maybe TRBD2 (5 bases). Germline CDR1 reads LNHDA; CDR2 reads SQIVND (reference sequence). V gave up 4 bases and J gave up 5 bases, with 12 bases separating them. The CDR3 totals 13 residues. Here the CDR3 reads CASSTGRFHEQYF. CDR3 sequence (DNA): TGTGCCAGTAGTACGGGGAGATTCCACGAGCAGTACTTC.